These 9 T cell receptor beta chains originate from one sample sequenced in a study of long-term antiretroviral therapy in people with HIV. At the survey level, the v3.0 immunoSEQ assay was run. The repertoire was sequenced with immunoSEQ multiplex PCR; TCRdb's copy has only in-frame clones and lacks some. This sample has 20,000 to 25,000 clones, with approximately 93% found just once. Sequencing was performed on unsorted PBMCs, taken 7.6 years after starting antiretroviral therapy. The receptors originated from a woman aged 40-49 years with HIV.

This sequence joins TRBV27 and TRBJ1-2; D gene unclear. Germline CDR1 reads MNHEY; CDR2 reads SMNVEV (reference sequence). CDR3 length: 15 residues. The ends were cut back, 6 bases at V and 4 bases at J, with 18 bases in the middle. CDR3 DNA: TGTGCCAGCAGCCGATCCTACGGGGAGGGCTATGGCTACACCTTC. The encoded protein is CASSRSYGEGYGYTF.

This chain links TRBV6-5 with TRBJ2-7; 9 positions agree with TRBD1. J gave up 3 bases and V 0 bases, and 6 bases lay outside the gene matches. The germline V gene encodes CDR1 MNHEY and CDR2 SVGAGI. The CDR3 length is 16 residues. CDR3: CASSYSGRTGDYEQYF. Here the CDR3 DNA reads TGTGCCAGCAGTTACTCCGGGAGGACAGGGGACTACGAGCAGTACTTC.

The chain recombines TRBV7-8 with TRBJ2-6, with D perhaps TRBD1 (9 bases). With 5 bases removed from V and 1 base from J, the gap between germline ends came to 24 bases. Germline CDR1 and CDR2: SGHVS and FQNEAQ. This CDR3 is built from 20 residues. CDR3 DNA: TGTGCCAGCAGCCCGGGGGGGACAGGGTATTTAGCATCTGGGGCCAACGTCCTGACTTTC. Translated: CASSPGGTGYLASGANVLTF.

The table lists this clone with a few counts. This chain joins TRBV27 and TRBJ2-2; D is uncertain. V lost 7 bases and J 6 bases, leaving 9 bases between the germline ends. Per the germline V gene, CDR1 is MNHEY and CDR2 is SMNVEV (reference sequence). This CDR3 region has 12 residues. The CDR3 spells CASTGGSGELFF. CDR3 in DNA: TGTGCCAGCACGGGTGGTTCCGGGGAGCTGTTTTTT.

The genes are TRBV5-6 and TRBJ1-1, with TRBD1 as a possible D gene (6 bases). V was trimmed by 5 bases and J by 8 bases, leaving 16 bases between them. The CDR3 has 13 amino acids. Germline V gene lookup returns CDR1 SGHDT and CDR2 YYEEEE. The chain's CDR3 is CASRPRGEIEAFF. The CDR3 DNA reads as TGTGCCAGCAGGCCGAGGGGGGAGATAGAAGCTTTCTTT.

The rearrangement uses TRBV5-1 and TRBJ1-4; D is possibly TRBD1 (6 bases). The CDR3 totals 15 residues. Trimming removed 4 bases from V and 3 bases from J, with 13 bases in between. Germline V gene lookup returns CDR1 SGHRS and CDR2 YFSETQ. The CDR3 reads CASSRDRSSNEKLFF. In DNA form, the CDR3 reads TGCGCCAGCAGCCGCGACAGGTCCTCTAATGAAAAACTGTTTTTT.

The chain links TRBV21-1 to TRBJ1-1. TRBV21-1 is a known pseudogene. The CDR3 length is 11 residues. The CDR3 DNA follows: TGTGCCAGCAGCAATAAGAGGCATGCTTTCTTT. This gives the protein CASSNKRHAFF.

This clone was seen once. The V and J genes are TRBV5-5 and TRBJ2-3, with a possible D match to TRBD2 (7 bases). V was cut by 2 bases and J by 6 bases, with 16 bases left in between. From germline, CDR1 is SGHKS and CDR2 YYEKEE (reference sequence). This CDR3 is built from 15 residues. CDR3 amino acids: CASSFGGGRSDTQYF. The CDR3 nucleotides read TGTGCCAGCAGCTTTGGGGGGGGGCGTTCGGATACGCAGTATTTT.

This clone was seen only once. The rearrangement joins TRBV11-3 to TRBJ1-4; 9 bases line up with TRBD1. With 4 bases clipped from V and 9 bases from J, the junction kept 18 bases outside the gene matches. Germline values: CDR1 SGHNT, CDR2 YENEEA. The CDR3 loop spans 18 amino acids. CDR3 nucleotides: TGTGCCAGCAGCTCAAATCAGGTCAAGGGGACAGGGCTCCAAAAACTGTTTTTT. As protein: CASSSNQVKGTGLQKLFF.